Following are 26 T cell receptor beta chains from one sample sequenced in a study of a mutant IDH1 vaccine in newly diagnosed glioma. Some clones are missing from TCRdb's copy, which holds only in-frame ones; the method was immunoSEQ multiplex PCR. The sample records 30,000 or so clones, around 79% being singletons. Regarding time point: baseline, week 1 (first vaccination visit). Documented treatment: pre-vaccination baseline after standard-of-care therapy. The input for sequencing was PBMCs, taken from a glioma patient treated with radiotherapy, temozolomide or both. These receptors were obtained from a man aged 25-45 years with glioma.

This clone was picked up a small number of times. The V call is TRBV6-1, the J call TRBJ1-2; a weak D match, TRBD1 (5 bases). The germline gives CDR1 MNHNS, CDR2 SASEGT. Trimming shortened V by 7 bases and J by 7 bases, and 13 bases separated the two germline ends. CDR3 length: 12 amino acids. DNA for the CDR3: TGTGCCAGCACGGGGCATTGGGGTGGCTACACCTTC. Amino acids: CASTGHWGGYTF.

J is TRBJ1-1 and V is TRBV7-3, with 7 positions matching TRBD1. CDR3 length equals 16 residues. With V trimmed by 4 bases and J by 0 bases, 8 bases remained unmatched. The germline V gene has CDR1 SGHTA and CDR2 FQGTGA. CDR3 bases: TGTGCCAGCAGCTCAAAGACAGGGAGGGTGAACACTGAAGCTTTCTTT. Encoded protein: CASSSKTGRVNTEAFF.

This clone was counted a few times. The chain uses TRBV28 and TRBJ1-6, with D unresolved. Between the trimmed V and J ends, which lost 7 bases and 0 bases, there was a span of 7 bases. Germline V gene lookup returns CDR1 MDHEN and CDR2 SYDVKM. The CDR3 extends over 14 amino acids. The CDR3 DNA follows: TGTGCCAGCAAGAGGAGCTCCTATAATTCACCCCTCCACTTT. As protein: CASKRSSYNSPLHF.

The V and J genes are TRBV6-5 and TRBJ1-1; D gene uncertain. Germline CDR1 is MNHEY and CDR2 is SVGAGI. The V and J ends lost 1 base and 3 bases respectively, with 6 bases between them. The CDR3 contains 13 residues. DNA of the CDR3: TGTGCCAGCAGTTACTTATGGGACACTGAAGCTTTCTTT. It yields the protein CASSYLWDTEAFF.

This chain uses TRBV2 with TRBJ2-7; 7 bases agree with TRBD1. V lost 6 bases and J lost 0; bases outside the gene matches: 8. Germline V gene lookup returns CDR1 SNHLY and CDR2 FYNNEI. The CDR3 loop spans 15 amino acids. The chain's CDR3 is CASSGPGQSSYEQYF. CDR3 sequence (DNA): TGTGCCAGCAGCGGACCGGGACAGAGCTCCTACGAGCAGTACTTC.

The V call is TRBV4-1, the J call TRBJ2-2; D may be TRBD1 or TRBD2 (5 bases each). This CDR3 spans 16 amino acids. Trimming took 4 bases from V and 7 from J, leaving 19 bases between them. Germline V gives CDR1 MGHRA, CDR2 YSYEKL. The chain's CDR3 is CASSLRGGLGDGELFF. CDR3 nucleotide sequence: TGCGCCAGCAGCCTCCGTGGGGGTCTTGGCGACGGGGAGCTGTTTTTT.

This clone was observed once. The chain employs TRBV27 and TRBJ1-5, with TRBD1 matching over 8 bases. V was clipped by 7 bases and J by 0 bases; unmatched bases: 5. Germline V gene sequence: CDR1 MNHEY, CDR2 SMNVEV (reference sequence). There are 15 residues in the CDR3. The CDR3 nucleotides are TGTGCCAGCAAGACAGGGGTCATTAGCAATCAGCCCCAGCATTTT. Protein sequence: CASKTGVISNQPQHF.

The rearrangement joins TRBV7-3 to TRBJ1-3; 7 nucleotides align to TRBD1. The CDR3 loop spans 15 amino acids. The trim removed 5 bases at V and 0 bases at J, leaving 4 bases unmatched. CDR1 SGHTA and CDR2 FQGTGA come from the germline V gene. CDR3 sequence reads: CASSLGTDSGNTIYF. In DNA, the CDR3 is TGTGCCAGCAGCCTCGGGACAGACTCTGGAAACACCATATATTTT.

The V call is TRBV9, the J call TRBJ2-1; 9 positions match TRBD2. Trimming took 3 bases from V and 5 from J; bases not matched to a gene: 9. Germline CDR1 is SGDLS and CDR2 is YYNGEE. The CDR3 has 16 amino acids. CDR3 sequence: CASSDRLAEPNNEQFF. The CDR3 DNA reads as TGTGCCAGCAGCGACCGACTAGCGGAGCCAAACAATGAGCAGTTCTTC.

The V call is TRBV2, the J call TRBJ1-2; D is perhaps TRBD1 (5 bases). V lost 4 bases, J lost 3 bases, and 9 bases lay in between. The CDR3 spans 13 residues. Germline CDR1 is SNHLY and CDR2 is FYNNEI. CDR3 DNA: TGTGCCAGCAGTGGGGACGGTGACTATGGCTACACCTTC. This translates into CASSGDGDYGYTF. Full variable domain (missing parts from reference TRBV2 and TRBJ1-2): EPEVTQTPSHQVTQMGQEVILRCVPISNHLYFYWYRQILGQKVEFLVSFYNNEISEKSEIFDDQFSVERPDGSNFTLKIRSTKLEDSAMYFCASSGDGDYGYTFGSGTRLTVV.

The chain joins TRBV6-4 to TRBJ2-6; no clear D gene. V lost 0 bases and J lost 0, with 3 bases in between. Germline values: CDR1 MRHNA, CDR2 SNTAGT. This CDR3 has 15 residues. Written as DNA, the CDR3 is TGTGCCAGCAGTGACTCGGGCTCTGGGGCCAACGTCCTGACTTTC. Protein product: CASSDSGSGANVLTF.

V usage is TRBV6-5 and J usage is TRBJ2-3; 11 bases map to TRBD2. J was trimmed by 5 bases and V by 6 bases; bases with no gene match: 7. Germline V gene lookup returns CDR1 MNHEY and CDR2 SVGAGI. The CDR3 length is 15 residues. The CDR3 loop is CASRPTSGRGDTQYF. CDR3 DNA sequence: TGTGCCAGCAGACCCACTAGCGGGAGAGGAGATACGCAGTATTTT.

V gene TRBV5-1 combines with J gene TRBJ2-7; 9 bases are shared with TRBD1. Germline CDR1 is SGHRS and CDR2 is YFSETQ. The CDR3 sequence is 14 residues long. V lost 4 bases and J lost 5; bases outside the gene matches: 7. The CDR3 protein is CASSAGQGIHEQYF. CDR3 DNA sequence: TGCGCCAGCAGCGCGGGACAGGGTATCCACGAGCAGTACTTC.

The CDR3, as DNA: TGTGCCAGCAGAGCTAGCGGGAGGCACTACGAGCAGTACTTC. It encodes CASRASGRHYEQYF. The V gene is TRBV28, the J gene TRBJ2-7; 11 bases agree with TRBD2. V dropped 6 bases and J dropped 3; count of bases not matched to a gene: 4. The germline V gene encodes CDR1 MDHEN and CDR2 SYDVKM. CDR3 size: 14 residues.

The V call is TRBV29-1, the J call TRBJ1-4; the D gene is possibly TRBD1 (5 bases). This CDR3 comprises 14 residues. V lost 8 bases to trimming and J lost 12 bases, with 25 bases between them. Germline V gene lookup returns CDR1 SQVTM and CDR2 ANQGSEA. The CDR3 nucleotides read TGCAGCCTTCGGAGGGGCAGGAAGGGTGAGGAACTGTTTTTT. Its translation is CSLRRGRKGEELFF.

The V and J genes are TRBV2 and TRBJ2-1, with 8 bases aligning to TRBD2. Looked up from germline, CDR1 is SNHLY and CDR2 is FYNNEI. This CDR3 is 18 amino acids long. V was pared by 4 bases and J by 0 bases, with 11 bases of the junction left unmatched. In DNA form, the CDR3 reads TGTGCCAGCAGTGTAGTTAGCGGGACCGTCGCCTCCTACAATGAGCAGTTCTTC. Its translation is CASSVVSGTVASYNEQFF.

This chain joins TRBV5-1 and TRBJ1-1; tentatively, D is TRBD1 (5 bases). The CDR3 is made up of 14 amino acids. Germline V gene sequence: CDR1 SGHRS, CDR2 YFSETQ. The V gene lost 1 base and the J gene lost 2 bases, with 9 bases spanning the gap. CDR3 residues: CASSLTGVNTEAFF. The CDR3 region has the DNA TGCGCCAGCAGCTTGACGGGGGTCAACACTGAAGCTTTCTTT. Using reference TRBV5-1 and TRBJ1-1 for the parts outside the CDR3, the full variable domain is KAGVTQTPRYLIKTRGQQVTLSCSPISGHRSVSWYQQTPGQGLQFLFEYFSETQRNKGNFPGRFSGRQFSNSRSEMNVSTLELGDSALYLCASSLTGVNTEAFFGQGTRLTVV.

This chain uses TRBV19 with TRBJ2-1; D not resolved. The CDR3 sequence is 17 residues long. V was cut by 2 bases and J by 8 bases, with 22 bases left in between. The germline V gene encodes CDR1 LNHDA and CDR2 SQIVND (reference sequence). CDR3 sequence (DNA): TGTGCCAGTAGTATACTTAGGGTAGGGATCGGAAGGGATGAGCAGTTCTTC. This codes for CASSILRVGIGRDEQFF.

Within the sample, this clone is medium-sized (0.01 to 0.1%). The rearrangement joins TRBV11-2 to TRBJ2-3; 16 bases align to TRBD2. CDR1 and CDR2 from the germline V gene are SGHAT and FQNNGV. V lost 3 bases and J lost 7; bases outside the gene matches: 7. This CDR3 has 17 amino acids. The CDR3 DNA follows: TGTGCCAGCAGCTTGGGACTAGCGGGGGGGCCCCCAAATACGCAGTATTTT. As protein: CASSLGLAGGPPNTQYF. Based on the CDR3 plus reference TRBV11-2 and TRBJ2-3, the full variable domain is EAGVAQSPRYKIIEKRQSVAFWCNPISGHATLYWYQQILGQGPKLLIQFQNNGVVDDSQLPKDRFSAERLKGVDSTLKIQPAKLEDSAVYLCASSLGLAGGPPNTQYFGPGTRLTVL.

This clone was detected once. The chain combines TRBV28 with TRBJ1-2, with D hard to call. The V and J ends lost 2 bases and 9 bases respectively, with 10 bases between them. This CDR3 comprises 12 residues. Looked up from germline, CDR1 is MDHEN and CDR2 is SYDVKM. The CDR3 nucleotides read TGTGCCAGCAGTTTAGTCCGGGATCGCTACACCTTC. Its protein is CASSLVRDRYTF.

CDR3 nucleotides: TGTGCCATCAGTGACAGGGGACCCAGCGCAGATACGCAGTATTTT. The encoded protein is CAISDRGPSADTQYF. The rearrangement links TRBV10-3 to TRBJ2-3; tentative D call: TRBD1 (6 bases). Germline values: CDR1 ENHRY, CDR2 SYGVKD. The CDR3 is 15 amino acids. Trimming shortened V by 3 bases and J by 4 bases, and 14 bases separated the two germline ends.

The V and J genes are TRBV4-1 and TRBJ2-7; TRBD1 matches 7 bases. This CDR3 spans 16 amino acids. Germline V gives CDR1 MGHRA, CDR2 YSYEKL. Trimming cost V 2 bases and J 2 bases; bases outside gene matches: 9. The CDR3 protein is CASSQRGRDSAYEQYF. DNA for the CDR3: TGCGCCAGCAGCCAAAGAGGCCGGGACAGCGCCTACGAGCAGTACTTC.

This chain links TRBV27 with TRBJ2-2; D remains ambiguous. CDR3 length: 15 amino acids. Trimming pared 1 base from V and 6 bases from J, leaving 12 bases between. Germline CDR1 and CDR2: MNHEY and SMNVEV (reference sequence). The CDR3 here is CASSLWPEGSGELFF. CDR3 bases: TGTGCCAGCAGTTTATGGCCGGAAGGGTCCGGGGAGCTGTTTTTT.

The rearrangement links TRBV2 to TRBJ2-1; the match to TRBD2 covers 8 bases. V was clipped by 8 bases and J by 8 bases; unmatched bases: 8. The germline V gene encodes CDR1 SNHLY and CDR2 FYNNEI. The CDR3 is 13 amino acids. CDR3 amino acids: CASQWGGGYEQFF. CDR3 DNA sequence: TGTGCCAGCCAATGGGGCGGGGGGTATGAGCAGTTCTTC.

The DNA of the CDR3 is TGTGCCACCGCGGGACAGGGGTCCGAGCAGTACTTC. Protein: CATAGQGSEQYF. This chain links TRBV2 with TRBJ2-7, with 10 nucleotides matching TRBD1. Germline-derived CDR1 and CDR2 are SNHLY and FYNNEI. The CDR3 is made up of 12 amino acids. V was clipped by 10 bases and J by 6 bases; unmatched bases: 6.

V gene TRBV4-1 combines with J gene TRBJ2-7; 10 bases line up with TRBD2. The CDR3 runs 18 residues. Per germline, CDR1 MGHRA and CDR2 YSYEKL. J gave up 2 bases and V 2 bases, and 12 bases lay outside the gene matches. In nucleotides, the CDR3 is TGCGCCAGCAGCCAAACGTCGGCGCTAGCGGGAGAGACCTACGAGCAGTACTTC. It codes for CASSQTSALAGETYEQYF.